This TCR beta chain was identified during a study of HIV-infected patients and healthy controls. Germline V gene lookup returns CDR1 SEHNR and CDR2 FQNEAQ (reference sequence). V dropped 0 bases and J dropped 3; count of bases not matched to a gene: 3. The CDR3 has 16 residues. TCRdb redid the calling of the 5' RACE reads with MiXCR, one entry per CDR3 protein. The sample contains roughly 70,000 distinct CDR3 sequences, roughly a sixth of which appear only once. What was sequenced was CD4+ T cells from blood. The chain is built from TRBV7-9 and TRBJ2-7, with TRBD2 identical over 12 bases. The TCR comes from a human donor in good health. The CDR3, as DNA: TGTGCCAGCAGCTTAGCCGGGACTAGCGGGTGCTACGAGCAGTACTTC. It codes for CASSLAGTSGCYEQYF.